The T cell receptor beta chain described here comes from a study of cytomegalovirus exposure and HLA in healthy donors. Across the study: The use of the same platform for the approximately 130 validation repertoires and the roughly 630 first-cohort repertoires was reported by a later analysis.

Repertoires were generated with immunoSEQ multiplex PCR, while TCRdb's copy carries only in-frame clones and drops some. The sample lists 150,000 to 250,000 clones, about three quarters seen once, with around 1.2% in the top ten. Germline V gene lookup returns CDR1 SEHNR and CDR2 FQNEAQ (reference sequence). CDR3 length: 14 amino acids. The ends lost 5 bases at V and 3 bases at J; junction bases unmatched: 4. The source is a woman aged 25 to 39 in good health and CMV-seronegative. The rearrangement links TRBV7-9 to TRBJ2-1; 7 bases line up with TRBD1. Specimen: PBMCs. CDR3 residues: CASSVRDSYNEQFF. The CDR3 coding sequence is TGTGCCAGCAGCGTTCGGGACAGCTACAATGAGCAGTTCTTC.